This TCR beta chain was identified in a study of blood T cell repertoires in COVID-19 (dated by TCRdb to 2018 to 2021). Background on the whole study: The collaborator samples originated in the United States, Italy and Spain and spanned the acute and convalescent phases of COVID-19. The material from the prospective study consisted of cDNA or gDNA derived from T cells, B-cell-depleted T cells, or PBMCs. The dataset comprised deeply sampled blood TCRbeta repertoires from subjects exposed to, actively infected with, or recovered from COVID-19. The repertoires were released in a freely available public database intended as a resource for research on the immune response to SARS-CoV-2. Samples came from the ongoing ImmuneRACE study (first 160 participants) plus 1,254 subjects from 6 global collaborators. Nearly every sample came with metadata listing a de-identified subject ID, COVID-19 status, age in years and sex. HLA class I and class II types, where available, came from metadata supplied by the sample provider rather than from assay-based typing.

From the cysteine up to the phenylalanine, the CDR3 has a length of 16 residues. The retained sequence is limited to the CDR3, 48 bases, with the frame set at the first base. Ends trimmed: V by 6 bases, J by 1 base; bases unmatched to a gene: 6. The germline V gene sets CDR1 to SNHLY and CDR2 to FYNNEI. About this clone: What this receptor recognizes is not known. No per-base quality is available; no much larger clone lies one base away.

In the prospective study, participants were about 18 to 95 years old, resided in about two dozen geographic areas of the United States, and were enrolled through a virtual design. In the prospective study, cohorts were assigned on the basis of participant-reported clinical history obtained from a screening survey and a study questionnaire. Recovered participants in ImmuneRACE Cohort 3 were defined as having two consecutive negative NP/OP PCR tests, clearance from a healthcare professional, or resolution of symptoms. In the prospective study, whole blood, serum and a nasopharyngeal or oropharyngeal swab were collected from each participant by mobile phlebotomists. Participants in the prospective study had the option to provide additional blood draws and questionnaires over a roughly two-month period. Prospective study blood samples were shipped either frozen or at room temperature before DNA extraction.

TCRbeta CDR3 regions were amplified from genomic DNA using the immunoSEQ Assay, a bias-controlled multiplex PCR. Under the source paper's analysis protocol: Nucleated cell counts per sample were estimated from amplification of reference gene primers within the assay. Sequence reads were collapsed and filtered to measure the absolute abundance of every unique TCRbeta CDR3 rearrangement. Productive Simpson clonality was computed per sample as the square root of Simpson's diversity index over productive rearrangements. TCRdb limited this immuneACCESS table to in-frame rearrangements with V and J called. A share of clones is missing; checked studies link under half to unresolved V genes, and the rest is unexplained. That table furnishes V, J and clone size, whereas the DNA furnished D and trimming. Across this sample there are about 130,000 clones, with 80% to 90% seen only once. The ten biggest clones cover about 4.5% of the sample.

The paper's findings and limits, for the study overall: How much clinical and demographic metadata was included differed by source and by participant, and the metadata was provided uncurated.

Rearrangement joined TRBV2 to TRBJ1-1; 12 middle bases align to TRBD1. This TCR derives from a man aged 50 to 60 who had recovered from COVID-19. Sequenced: PBMCs or T cells enriched from blood (not recorded which). The CDR3 amino acid sequence is: CASRGDRGLGNTEAFF. The DNA sequence is as follows: TGTGCCAGCAGGGGGGACAGGGGGCTCGGGAACACTGAAGCTTTCTTT.